Listed here are 8 T cell receptor beta chains from one sample, sequenced in a study of cytomegalovirus exposure and HLA in healthy donors. PCR was performed using 60 Vbeta and 13 Jbeta primers. Method: immunoSEQ multiplex PCR; TCRdb's copy keeps in-frame clones and lacks some. The sample totals around 74,000 clones; its top ten clones hold roughly an eighth. Sequencing was performed on PBMCs. Receptor source: a man aged 50-60 years in good health and CMV-seropositive.

In the case of this clone: The missing conserved phenylalanine or tryptophan at the end of this CDR3 makes a read error likely. The DNA is left out, because the CDR3 cannot be placed on it with certainty; the CDR3 is given as TCRdb lists it. The V call is TRBV11-3, the J call TRBJ1-1. The CDR3 extends over 16 residues, inclusive of both ends. Germline V gene data show CDR1 as SGHNT and CDR2 as YENEEA. The CDR3 sequence is CASSFRPQDPSSFRGP.

The V call is TRBV7-2, the J call TRBJ1-6; D ambiguous. V was trimmed by 3 bases and J by 0 bases, leaving 3 bases between them. The CDR3 is 14 amino acids. Germline values: CDR1 SGHTA, CDR2 FQGNSA. CDR3 residues: CASSFSSYNSPLHF. Written as DNA, the CDR3 is TGTGCCAGCAGCTTTAGCTCCTATAATTCACCCCTCCACTTT.

The chain joins TRBV5-1 to TRBJ1-2; no firm D call. CDR1 is SGHRS and CDR2 is YFSETQ in the germline V gene. The V and J ends lost 0 bases and 1 base respectively, with 4 bases between them. The CDR3 loop spans 13 amino acids. The DNA for the CDR3 is TGCGCCAGCAGCTTGGGACTTAACTATGGCTACACCTTC. It yields the protein CASSLGLNYGYTF.

The V gene is TRBV29-1, the J gene TRBJ1-2; 10 bases are a match to TRBD1. The CDR3 extends over 12 amino acids. V lost 7 bases to trimming and J lost 8 bases; unmatched junction nucleotides: 7. From germline, CDR1 is SQVTM and CDR2 ANQGSEA. CDR3 bases: TGCAGCGCAGGGGACAGGGGAAGGGGCTACACCTTC. Residues: CSAGDRGRGYTF.

The gene calls are TRBV7-3 and TRBJ1-1; 12 bases fit TRBD1. Germline V lookup: CDR1 SGHTA, CDR2 FQGTGA. Unmatched junction bases numbered 1, after V lost 3 bases and J lost 8 bases. There are 13 residues in the CDR3. The CDR3, as DNA: TGTGCCAGCAGCTTGGGACAGGGGGCCGAAGCTTTCTTT. This codes for CASSLGQGAEAFF. The variable domain in full, with the rest retrieved from reference TRBV7-3 and TRBJ1-1, is GAGVSQTPSNKVTEKGKYVELRCDPISGHTALYWYRQSLGQGPEFLIYFQGTGAADDSGLPNDRFFAVRPEGSVSTLKIQRTERGDSAVYLCASSLGQGAEAFFGQGTRLTVV.

The CDR3 spells CASSPDRGTSGYTF. The CDR3 bases are TGTGCCAGCAGCCCGGACAGGGGGACCTCCGGCTACACCTTC. J is TRBJ1-2 and V is TRBV7-3; TRBD1 matches 10 bases. After removal of 5 bases from V and 8 bases from J, the junction contained 8 bases not matched to a gene. Per the germline V gene, CDR1 is SGHTA and CDR2 is FQGTGA. The CDR3 runs 14 residues.

The rearrangement joins TRBV9 to TRBJ2-1; 7 bases fit TRBD2. The CDR3 loop spans 15 amino acids. Germline V gene sequence: CDR1 SGDLS, CDR2 YYNGEE. V was pared by 0 bases and J by 7 bases, with 7 bases of the junction left unmatched. CDR3 residues: CASSVGRGDLNEQFF. In DNA, the CDR3 is TGTGCCAGCAGCGTAGGCCGGGGGGACCTTAATGAGCAGTTCTTC.

CDR3 region: CASSGSVQGGTEAFF. CDR3 nucleotide sequence: TGTGCCAGTAGTGGATCCGTACAGGGGGGGACTGAAGCTTTCTTT. J is TRBJ1-1 and V is TRBV19, with 8 bases aligning to TRBD1. The V segment lost 5 bases and the J segment 5 bases; nucleotides outside the gene matches: 10. Germline CDR1 and CDR2: LNHDA and SQIVND (reference sequence). CDR3 size: 15 residues.